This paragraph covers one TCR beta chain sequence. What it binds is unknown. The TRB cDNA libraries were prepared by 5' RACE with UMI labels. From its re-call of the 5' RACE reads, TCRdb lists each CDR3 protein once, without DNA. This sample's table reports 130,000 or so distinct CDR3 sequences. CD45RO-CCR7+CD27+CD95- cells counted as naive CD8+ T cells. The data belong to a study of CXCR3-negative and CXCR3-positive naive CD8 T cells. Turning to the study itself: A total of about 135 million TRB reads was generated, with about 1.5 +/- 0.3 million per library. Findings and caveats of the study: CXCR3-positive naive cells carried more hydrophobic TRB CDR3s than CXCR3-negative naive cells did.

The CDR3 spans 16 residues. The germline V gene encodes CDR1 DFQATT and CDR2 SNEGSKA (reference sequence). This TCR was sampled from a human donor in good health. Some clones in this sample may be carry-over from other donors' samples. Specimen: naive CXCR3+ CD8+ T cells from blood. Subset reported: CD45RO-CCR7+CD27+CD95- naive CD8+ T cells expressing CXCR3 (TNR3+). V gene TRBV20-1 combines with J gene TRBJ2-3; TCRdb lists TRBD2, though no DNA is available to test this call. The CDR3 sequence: CSARGWLAGSTDTQYF.